The present entry profiles one TCR beta chain with its context. The data are from a study of vaccination and CD4 T cells after COVID-19. CDR3 length: 14 residues. The trim removed 6 bases at V and 11 bases at J, leaving 8 bases unmatched. MiXCR was run by TCRdb on the PCR reads, yielding one entry per CDR3 protein. The sample yields some 18,000 distinct CDR3 sequences, around 64% seen once. The material was CD4+ T cells from blood, obtained after SARS-CoV-2 vaccination. This receptor was obtained from a human donor who had recovered from COVID-19. The rearrangement joins TRBV12-3 or TRBV12-4 to TRBJ1-6; 9 nucleotides match TRBD1. The CDR3 bases are TGTGCCAGCAGCGGGGGGACAGGGCCGACACCCCTCCACTTT. This encodes CASSGGTGPTPLHF.